Listed below are T cell receptor beta chains from one sample, sequenced in a study of cytomegalovirus exposure and HLA in healthy donors. TCRdb's copy holds only in-frame clones and misses some; the assay was immunoSEQ multiplex PCR. The data show some 120,000 clones, 74% seen once. The sequenced sample consisted of PBMCs. The receptors come from a man aged 35 to 55 in good health and CMV-seropositive. The CDR3 runs from the conserved cysteine through the conserved F or W. Each record gives: clone size, J gene, V gene, D gene, CDR3 protein, CDR3 DNA. The D gene is left open where the match is weak. The size field is filled for only some rows; it gives once, few, many or a size class.

>-|TRBJ2-5|TRBV6-5|-
CASSPGTPQETQYF
TGTGCCAGCAGTCCTGGGACACCCCAAGAGACCCAGTACTTC
>-|TRBJ1-2|TRBV25-1|-
CASSEGFGTQYGYTF
TGTGCCAGCAGTGAAGGGTTCGGGACACAGTATGGCTACACCTTC
>-|TRBJ1-4|TRBV5-1|-
CASSPWQGNEKLFF
TGCGCCAGCAGCCCGTGGCAGGGAAATGAAAAACTGTTTTTT
>few|TRBJ2-1|TRBV15|-
CATSRDQSGYNEQFF
TGTGCCACCAGCAGAGATCAGTCGGGTTACAATGAGCAGTTCTTC
>-|TRBJ2-1|TRBV27|TRBD2
CASSLSGRAYSYNEQFF
TGTGCCAGCAGTTTGAGCGGGAGGGCCTACTCCTACAATGAGCAGTTCTTC
>-|TRBJ2-7|TRBV27|-
CASSLSGVLEQYF
TGTGCCAGCAGTTTATCGGGAGTTCTCGAGCAGTACTTC
>-|TRBJ1-1|TRBV7-9|-
CASSLARVNTEAFF
TGTGCCAGCAGCTTAGCCAGGGTAAACACTGAAGCTTTCTTT
>-|TRBJ1-1|TRBV2|-
CASAENTEAFF
TGTGCCAGCGCAGAGAACACTGAAGCTTTCTTT
>-|TRBJ2-7|TRBV16|TRBD1
CASSPDRGKSYEQYF
TGTGCCAGCAGCCCAGACAGGGGGAAGTCCTACGAGCAGTACTTC
>-|TRBJ1-5|TRBV19|-
CASSIGQMGEPQHF
TGTGCCAGTAGTATCGGCCAAATGGGAGAGCCCCAGCATTTT
>few|TRBJ2-7|TRBV10-3|TRBD1
CAISEMGQGYSEQYF
TGTGCCATCAGTGAGATGGGACAGGGTTATAGCGAGCAGTACTTC
>-|TRBJ2-7|TRBV5-1|TRBD1
CASSLIGGREQYF
TGCGCCAGCAGCTTGATAGGGGGCCGCGAGCAGTACTTC
>-|TRBJ2-5|TRBV4-2|TRBD2
CASRSGGPDSGETQYF
TGTGCCAGCAGAAGCGGGGGGCCCGATAGTGGAGAGACCCAGTACTTC
>many|TRBJ2-1|TRBV6-1|-
CASSEGRDYNEQFF
TGTGCCAGCAGTGAGGGCAGGGATTACAATGAGCAGTTCTTC
>-|TRBJ1-5|TRBV28|TRBD1
CASNPTGGRLGNQPQHF
TGTGCCAGCAACCCGACAGGGGGCAGGTTGGGCAATCAGCCCCAGCATTTT
>-|TRBJ1-2|TRBV6-5|-
CAIYGGRGYTF
TGTGCCATCTACGGCGGCCGTGGCTACACCTTC
>-|TRBJ2-5|TRBV10-3|-
CAVSGRDRAQYF
TGTGCCGTTAGTGGACGGGATAGGGCCCAGTACTTC
>-|TRBJ2-1|TRBV2|TRBD2
CASRILLAGDNEQFF
TGTGCCAGCAGGATCCTCCTAGCGGGGGACAATGAGCAGTTCTTC
>-|TRBJ2-7|TRBV19|TRBD2
CASSIGGRADEQYF
TGTGCCAGTAGTATAGGTGGGAGGGCCGACGAGCAGTACTTC
>-|TRBJ1-1|TRBV29-1|-
CSVGTTNTEAFF
TGCAGCGTTGGGACAACTAACACTGAAGCTTTCTTT
>-|TRBJ2-7|TRBV15|-
CATSRDPPGQAYEQYF
TGTGCCACCAGCAGAGACCCCCCGGGACAAGCCTACGAGCAGTACTTC
>-|TRBJ2-6|TRBV15|-
CATSPQSSGANVLTF
TGTGCCACCAGCCCACAGAGCTCTGGGGCCAACGTCCTGACTTTC
>few|TRBJ2-1|TRBV6-5|TRBD2
CASRRLADNEQFF
TGTGCCAGCAGAAGACTAGCGGATAATGAGCAGTTCTTC
>-|TRBJ2-7|TRBV14|TRBD2
CASSQGVSGGYEQYF
TGTGCCAGCAGCCAAGGAGTGTCGGGAGGATACGAGCAGTACTTC
>-|TRBJ2-1|TRBV5-1|-
CASSSRVYNEQFF
TGCGCCAGCAGCTCCAGGGTGTACAATGAGCAGTTCTTC
>few|TRBJ2-3|TRBV28|-
CASSLSQRVDTQYF
TGTGCCAGCAGTTTATCACAGAGGGTCGATACGCAGTATTTT
>-|TRBJ2-1|TRBV29-1|TRBD2
CSGTSGTGFNGQFF
TGCAGCGGGACTAGCGGGACTGGCTTCAACGGGCAGTTCTTC
>-|TRBJ1-1|TRBV18|-
CASSPERQATEAFF
TGTGCCAGCTCACCGGAAAGACAGGCCACTGAAGCTTTCTTT
>-|TRBJ2-1|TRBV7-2|TRBD2
CASSLVAGLYNEQFF
TGTGCCAGCAGCTTAGTAGCGGGATTATACAATGAGCAGTTCTTC
>-|TRBJ1-5|TRBV18|-
CASSEESNQPQHF
TGTGCCAGCTCAGAAGAGAGCAATCAGCCCCAGCATTTT
>-|TRBJ2-1|TRBV28|TRBD2
CASSLPSVRLAGGASYEQFF
TGTGCCAGCAGTTTACCCTCTGTCCGACTAGCGGGGGGGGCGTCCTATGAGCAGTTCTTC
>few|TRBJ1-6|TRBV14|-
CASSYQGNSPLHF
TGTGCCAGCAGCTACCAGGGGAATTCACCCCTCCACTTT
>-|TRBJ2-3|TRBV5-1|TRBD2
CASSSGLAGSTDTQYF
TGCGCCAGCAGCTCCGGACTAGCGGGGAGCACAGATACGCAGTATTTT
>-|TRBJ1-5|TRBV5-8|TRBD1
CASSQDRVFDGNQPQHF
TGTGCCAGCAGTCAGGACAGGGTTTTCGACGGCAATCAGCCCCAGCATTTT
>once|TRBJ2-2|TRBV28|-
CASSPKPYGELFF
TGTGCCAGCAGTCCGAAACCCTACGGGGAGCTGTTTTTT
>-|TRBJ2-7|TRBV6-4|TRBD2
CASPRDYYYEQYF
TGTGCCAGCCCCCGGGACTACTACTACGAGCAGTACTTC
>-|TRBJ2-5|TRBV5-6|-
CASSLATRSQYF
TGTGCCAGCAGCTTGGCCACCAGGTCCCAGTACTTC
>-|TRBJ1-2|TRBV28|TRBD1
CASGRLGGNHYGYTF
TGTGCCAGCGGGCGATTAGGGGGCAATCACTATGGCTACACCTTC
>few|TRBJ1-2|TRBV7-2|-
CASSLAPTGLRGYTF
TGTGCCAGCAGCTTAGCCCCGACAGGTTTACGGGGCTACACCTTC
>-|TRBJ1-5|TRBV28|-
CASSLNRERGQPQHF
TGTGCCAGCAGTTTGAACAGGGAAAGGGGTCAGCCCCAGCATTTT
>few|TRBJ1-2|TRBV9|TRBD1
CASSAGQDYGYTF
TGTGCCAGCAGCGCCGGACAGGACTATGGCTACACCTTC
>once|TRBJ2-5|TRBV19|-
CASSIGAGSETQYF
TGTGCCAGTAGTATCGGCGCGGGAAGTGAGACCCAGTACTTC
>-|TRBJ2-5|TRBV30|TRBD1
CAWSGGQGFQETQYF
TGTGCCTGGAGTGGGGGACAGGGGTTCCAAGAGACCCAGTACTTC
>-|TRBJ2-5|TRBV18|-
CASSSQGQLQETQYF
TGTGCCAGCTCATCTCAAGGACAGCTCCAAGAGACCCAGTACTTC
>few|TRBJ2-7|TRBV28|TRBD2
CASSRKLAGGSSYEQYF
TGTGCCAGCAGCCGGAAACTAGCGGGAGGCAGCTCCTACGAGCAGTACTTC
>few|TRBJ2-7|TRBV5-8|-
CASSLPGRGNEQYF
TGTGCCAGCAGCTTGCCGGGCAGGGGTAACGAGCAGTACTTC
>-|TRBJ1-1|TRBV20-1|TRBD1
CSAETGRAFF
TGCAGTGCTGAGACAGGGAGGGCTTTCTTT
>once|TRBJ2-1|TRBV5-1|-
CASSPTPGASYNEQFF
TGCGCCAGCAGCCCGACCCCAGGGGCCTCCTACAATGAGCAGTTCTTC
>once|TRBJ2-3|TRBV7-6|TRBD2
CASSFGLAGVVAQYF
TGTGCCAGCAGCTTCGGACTAGCGGGAGTGGTTGCGCAGTATTTT
>-|TRBJ1-1|TRBV10-1|-
CASSYLRDNTEAFF
TGCGCCAGCAGTTACCTCAGGGATAACACTGAAGCTTTCTTT
>-|TRBJ1-2|TRBV5-6|-
CASSVYRPDGYTF
TGTGCCAGCAGCGTTTACCGCCCGGATGGCTACACCTTC
>-|TRBJ1-2|TRBV30|TRBD1
CAWIPGGNYGYTF
TGTGCCTGGATTCCAGGGGGCAACTATGGCTACACCTTC